This T cell receptor (beta chain) comes out of a study of T cells in Graves' hyperthyroidism and ophthalmopathy. The overall study: Blood was drawn when the patient was first diagnosed and still untreated. Study-wide findings and caveats: Ophthalmopathy and stable hyperthyroidism were told apart by a 13 V-J model. In the blood, most expanded thyroid clonotypes above 0.001 appeared as well.

In patients aged 18 to 65, hyperthyroidism was newly diagnosed, with duration under 2 months. Of note for this clonotype: Its antigen is unidentified.

Amplified regions were TCR beta CDR3 sequences from RNA transcripts. TCR CDR3 regions were first amplified by RT-PCR with HTBI primers. TCRdb analysed the multiplex PCR reads with MiXCR anew, one entry per CDR3 protein. The sample holds roughly 170,000 distinct CDR3 sequences, about 15% seen once. Trimming cost V 7 bases and J 7 bases, with 16 bases left between them. CDR3 length equals 13 residues. The V gene's germline CDR1 is SGHAT and CDR2 FQDESV (reference sequence). The sequenced sample was blood. The chain joins TRBV11-1 to TRBJ2-5; D possibly corresponds to TRBD2 (6 bases). The sequence came from a woman in her 50s with Graves' hyperthyroidism. DNA for the CDR3: TGTGCCAGCACCCACGACCCCGGGGGGACCCAGTACTTC. Protein product: CASTHDPGGTQYF.